This T cell receptor beta chain was sequenced for a study of T cell responses to AZD1222 COVID-19 vaccine. Broader study findings: Donors skewed white British and female; clonal diversity was possibly underestimated. The breadth and depth of Spike-specific TCRs increased once two AZD1222 doses had been given. Spike was spanned by vaccine-associated CD4 TCRs, which were dominant at 160-218 and 743-854.

The CDR3 sequence is 17 residues long. V lost 0 bases, J lost 7 bases, and 20 bases lay in between. CDR1 and CDR2 from the germline V gene are SGDLS and YYNGEE. Generated by immunoSEQ multiplex PCR, the TCRdb table keeps only in-frame clones and is missing some. The data show 90,000 to 150,000 clones, approximately 90% seen once. Concerning this clone itself: Antigen specificity is unknown.

The receptor was derived from an adult in good health. The V and J genes are TRBV9 and TRBJ2-1, with a weak D call TRBD2 (5 bases). The starting material was peripheral blood, obtained on day 0 of AZD1222 vaccination. DNA of the CDR3: TGTGCCAGCAGCGTAGGGTCCGGCGAACTCCCGGGGAATGAGCAGTTCTTC. Its translation: CASSVGSGELPGNEQFF.